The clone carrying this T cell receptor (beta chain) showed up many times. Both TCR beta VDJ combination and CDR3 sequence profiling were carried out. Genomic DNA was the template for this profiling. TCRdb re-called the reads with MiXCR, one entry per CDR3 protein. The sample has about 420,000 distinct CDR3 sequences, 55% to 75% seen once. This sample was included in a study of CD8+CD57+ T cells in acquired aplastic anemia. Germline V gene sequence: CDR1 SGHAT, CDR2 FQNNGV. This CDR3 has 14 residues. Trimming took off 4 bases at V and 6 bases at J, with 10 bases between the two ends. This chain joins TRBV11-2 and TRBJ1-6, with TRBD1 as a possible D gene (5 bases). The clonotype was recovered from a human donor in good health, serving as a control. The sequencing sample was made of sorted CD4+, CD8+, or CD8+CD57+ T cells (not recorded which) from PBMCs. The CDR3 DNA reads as TGTGCCAGCAGCTGGGGGACGGCTAATTCACCCCTCCACTTT. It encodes CASSWGTANSPLHF.